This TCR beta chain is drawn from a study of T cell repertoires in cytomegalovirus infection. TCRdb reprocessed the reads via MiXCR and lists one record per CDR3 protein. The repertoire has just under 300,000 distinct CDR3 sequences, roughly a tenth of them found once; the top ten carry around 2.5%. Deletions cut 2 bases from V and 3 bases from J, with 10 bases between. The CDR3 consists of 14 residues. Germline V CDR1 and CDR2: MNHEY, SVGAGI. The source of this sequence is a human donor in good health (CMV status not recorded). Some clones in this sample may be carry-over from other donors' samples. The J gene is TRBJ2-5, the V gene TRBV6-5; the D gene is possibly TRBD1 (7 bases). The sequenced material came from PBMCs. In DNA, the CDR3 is TGTGCCAGCAGTTACGGCGGGACAGAAGAGACCCAGTACTTC. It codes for CASSYGGTEETQYF.